These 18 T cell receptor beta chains were sequenced from one sample in a study of CD8 T cells in ankylosing spondylitis. Findings and caveats of the study: Seemingly distinctive of ankylosing spondylitis blood was a TCR beta motif formed by eight highly homologous variants.

These receptors' antigens are unknown. TCRdb used MiXCR to reprocess the 5' RACE reads, holding one entry per CDR3 protein. The sample records approximately 550,000 distinct CDR3 sequences, about 12% being singletons. The sample was blood, either unsorted or a sorted T cell fraction (not recorded which). Receptors originate from a male donor with ankylosing spondylitis.

V is TRBV7-2 and J is TRBJ1-1; TRBD1 is a possible D gene (6 bases). From germline, CDR1 is SGHTA and CDR2 FQGNSA. CDR3 size: 15 residues. Trimming pared 3 bases from V and 4 bases from J, leaving 15 bases between. CDR3 DNA sequence: TGTGCCAGCAGCTTTGAGATGGGGGCGGGCACTGAAGCTTTCTTT. Amino acids: CASSFEMGAGTEAFF.

This clonotype is a singleton in its sample. The chain couples TRBV24-1 to TRBJ2-7; 7 positions agree with TRBD1. Germline V lookup: CDR1 KGHDR, CDR2 SFDVKD. Germline trimming cut 3 bases from V and 5 bases from J; bases unmatched to any gene: 3. CDR3 size: 13 residues. The CDR3 DNA sequence: TGTGCCACCAGTGATGGCGACAGGGACGAGCAGTACTTC. Protein sequence: CATSDGDRDEQYF.

The rearrangement uses TRBV7-6 and TRBJ2-7, with D perhaps matching TRBD1 (5 bases). The CDR3 runs 15 residues. With 0 bases removed from V and 6 bases from J, the gap between germline ends came to 15 bases. Germline V gene lookup returns CDR1 SGHVS and CDR2 FNYEAQ. CDR3: CASSLARDSHGEQYF. In nucleotides, the CDR3 is TGTGCCAGCAGCTTAGCCAGGGATTCTCATGGCGAGCAGTACTTC.

This clonotype was picked up many times. This chain joins TRBV7-2 and TRBJ2-1; D not resolved. Looked up from germline, CDR1 is SGHTA and CDR2 is FQGNSA. The CDR3 is 14 residues long. The V and J ends lost 7 bases and 6 bases respectively, with 16 bases between them. CDR3 coding DNA: TGTGCCAGCAAGACGGTGCTAGGCCCCAATGAGCAGTTCTTC. Its translation: CASKTVLGPNEQFF.

The V call is TRBV7-9, the J call TRBJ1-5; a weak D match, TRBD1 (5 bases). V was trimmed by 5 bases and J by 2 bases, leaving 19 bases between them. Germline CDR1 reads SEHNR; CDR2 reads FQNEAQ (reference sequence). This CDR3 has 17 amino acids. The CDR3 protein is CASSPAAGPGGNQPQHF. The CDR3 region has the DNA TGTGCCAGCAGCCCAGCAGCGGGCCCGGGGGGCAATCAGCCCCAGCATTTT.

The CDR3 DNA sequence: TGCGCCAGCAATATTCTAGCGGGAGGCTACAATGAGCAGTTCTTC. This sequence encodes CASNILAGGYNEQFF. V usage is TRBV10-2 and J usage is TRBJ2-1; 11 bases are shared with TRBD2. The ends lost 7 bases at V and 3 bases at J; junction bases unmatched: 5. CDR1 and CDR2 (germline): WSHSY, SAAADI. CDR3 length: 15 amino acids.

Only a few counts were recorded for this clonotype. The chain joins TRBV20-1 to TRBJ2-3; D is ambiguous. The germline CDR1 and CDR2 sequences are DFQATT and SNEGSKA (reference sequence). The CDR3 is 12 residues long. The CDR3 region is CSPLGITDTQYF. In DNA, the CDR3 is TGCAGCCCCTTGGGGATCACAGATACGCAGTATTTT.

The chain couples TRBV7-2 to TRBJ1-4; 11 nucleotides align to TRBD1. The germline V gene encodes CDR1 SGHTA and CDR2 FQGNSA. This CDR3 contains 15 residues. Germline trimming cut 2 bases from V and 8 bases from J; bases unmatched to any gene: 4. Here the CDR3 DNA reads TGTGCCAGCAGCTTAATGGGACAGGGGGTAGAAAAACTGTTTTTT. Amino acid sequence: CASSLMGQGVEKLFF. The whole variable domain, remainder taken from reference TRBV7-2 and TRBJ1-4, is GAGVSQSPSNKVTEKGKDVELRCDPISGHTALYWYRQSLGQGLEFLIYFQGNSAPDKSGLPSDRFSAERTGGSVSTLTIQRTQQEDSAVYLCASSLMGQGVEKLFFGSGTQLSVL.

This sequence joins TRBV3-1 and TRBJ2-1; the match to TRBD2 covers 9 bases. The CDR3 sequence is 15 residues long. V shed 8 bases, J shed 7 bases, and the junction held 12 bases outside the gene matches. Germline-derived CDR1 and CDR2 are LGHDT and YNNKEL (reference sequence). In DNA, the CDR3 is TGTGCCAGCCGACGCAGGCGGGAGGGCCTAAATGAGCAGTTCTTC. Translated, it gives CASRRRREGLNEQFF.

This clonotype appeared many times. The chain employs TRBV27 and TRBJ1-1; D is perhaps TRBD1 (5 bases). The CDR3 runs to 15 residues. The germline V gene encodes CDR1 MNHEY and CDR2 SMNVEV (reference sequence). Trimming took off 5 bases at V and 6 bases at J, with 19 bases between the two ends. CDR3 region: CASSPRAGQKSEAFF. The CDR3 DNA reads as TGTGCCAGCAGTCCCAGGGCTGGGCAAAAGTCTGAAGCTTTCTTT.

This clonotype was found many times. The CDR3 nucleotides are TGTGCCAGCAGCTTAGTACTGACTGGGGTTGAGCAGTTCTTC. As protein: CASSLVLTGVEQFF. The chain uses TRBV7-2 and TRBJ2-1; D remains ambiguous. Trimming removed 1 base at V and 9 bases at J, with 13 bases between. The CDR3 extends over 14 amino acids. Germline V CDR1 and CDR2: SGHTA, FQGNSA. The variable domain in full, with the rest retrieved from reference TRBV7-2 and TRBJ2-1, is GAGVSQSPSNKVTEKGKDVELRCDPISGHTALYWYRQSLGQGLEFLIYFQGNSAPDKSGLPSDRFSAERTGGSVSTLTIQRTQQEDSAVYLCASSLVLTGVEQFFGPGTRLTVL.

This clonotype was recorded a few times. The V gene is TRBV6-5, the J gene TRBJ1-2; the match to TRBD1 covers 7 bases. The CDR3 extends over 15 amino acids. Per germline, CDR1 MNHEY and CDR2 SVGAGI. V lost 4 bases to trimming and J lost 4 bases; unmatched junction nucleotides: 9. Here the CDR3 reads CASSLGEGAFYGYTF. Written as DNA, the CDR3 is TGTGCCAGCAGTTTGGGGGAGGGGGCGTTCTATGGCTACACCTTC.

In its sample, this clonotype was seen many times. The V gene is TRBV7-9, the J gene TRBJ2-4; D is ambiguous. With 5 bases removed from V and 7 bases from J, the gap between germline ends came to 15 bases. The CDR3 length is 14 residues. Per germline, CDR1 SEHNR and CDR2 FQNEAQ (reference sequence). DNA for the CDR3: TGTGCCAGCAGCCCCTCTAGGGATTTGAACATTCAGTACTTC. This codes for CASSPSRDLNIQYF.

The chain couples TRBV28 to TRBJ2-1; 13 bases map to TRBD2. This CDR3 spans 14 amino acids. The V segment lost 3 bases and the J segment 9 bases; nucleotides outside the gene matches: 2. Germline loops: CDR1 MDHEN, CDR2 SYDVKM. The CDR3 coding sequence is TGTGCCAGCAGTTTCGGGACTAGCGGGACTGAGCAGTTCTTC. Protein: CASSFGTSGTEQFF.

Many counts were recorded for this clonotype. This chain connects TRBV20-1 to TRBJ2-1; the D is unclear. The V gene lost 3 bases and the J gene lost 5 bases, with 5 bases spanning the gap. The CDR3 extends over 11 amino acids. The germline V gene has CDR1 DFQATT and CDR2 SNEGSKA (reference sequence). The CDR3 sequence is CSASRNNEQFF. In nucleotides, the CDR3 is TGCAGTGCTAGTAGAAACAATGAGCAGTTCTTC.

In its sample, this clonotype was seen many times. The genes are TRBV9 and TRBJ2-3; 7 bases map to TRBD2. The CDR3 length is 13 residues. The V gene end was trimmed by 6 bases and the J gene end by 0 bases; junction bases not matched to a gene: 1. Germline V gene lookup returns CDR1 SGDLS and CDR2 YYNGEE. CDR3 sequence (DNA): TGTGCCAGCACTAGCGGTAGCACAGATACGCAGTATTTT. Its translation: CASTSGSTDTQYF.

This clonotype occurred a few times. This chain uses TRBV4-1 with TRBJ1-5; 10 positions match TRBD1. V gave up 2 bases and J gave up 7 bases; unmatched junction bases: 14. Germline values: CDR1 MGHRA, CDR2 YSYEKL. This CDR3 has 18 amino acids. The CDR3 reads CASSQRLGTGAVFQPQHF. CDR3 coding DNA: TGCGCCAGCAGCCAAAGGCTCGGGACAGGGGCAGTATTCCAGCCCCAGCATTTT.

The chain employs TRBV20-1 and TRBJ1-5; maybe TRBD1 (6 bases). The V end lost 3 bases, the J end lost 0 bases, and 15 bases lay between the germline ends. The CDR3 runs to 16 residues. Germline CDR1 and CDR2: DFQATT and SNEGSKA (reference sequence). CDR3 protein: CSARENRVFSNQPQHF. CDR3 DNA: TGCAGTGCTAGGGAAAACAGGGTCTTTAGCAATCAGCCCCAGCATTTT.